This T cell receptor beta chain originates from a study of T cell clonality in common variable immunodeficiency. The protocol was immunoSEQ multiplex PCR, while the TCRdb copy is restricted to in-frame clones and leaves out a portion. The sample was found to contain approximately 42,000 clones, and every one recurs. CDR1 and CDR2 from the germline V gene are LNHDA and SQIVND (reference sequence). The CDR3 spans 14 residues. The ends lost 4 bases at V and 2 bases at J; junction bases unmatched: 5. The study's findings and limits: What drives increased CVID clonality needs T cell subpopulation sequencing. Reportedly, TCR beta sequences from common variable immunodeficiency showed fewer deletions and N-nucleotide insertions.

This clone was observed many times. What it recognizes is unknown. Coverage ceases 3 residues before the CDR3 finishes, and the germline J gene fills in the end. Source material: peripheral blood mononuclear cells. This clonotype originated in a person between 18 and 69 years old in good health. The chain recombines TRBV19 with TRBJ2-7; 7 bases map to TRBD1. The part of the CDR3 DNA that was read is TGTGCCAGTAGTAAAGGGCAGGGGGCCTACGAG. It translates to CASSKGQGAYE. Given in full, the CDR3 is CASSKGQGAYEQYF.